These T cell receptor beta chains were read from a single sample in a study of shared T cell receptors in the human thymus. The data were produced by immunoSEQ multiplex PCR, yet TCRdb's version contains in-frame clones alone and is incomplete. The data hold 550,000 to 800,000 clones, with approximately 85% observed a single time. The data also belong to a second study, concerning human thymus T cells.

The specimen was thymocytes. All receptors come from a girl under three years old with a congenital heart defect. Both conserved end residues are part of each CDR3. A D gene is named only where the DNA matches it firmly. Not every row has a clone size; where given, it reads once, few, many or a size class.

j_call: TRBJ2-5; v_call: TRBV6-1; cdr3_length: 15; d_call: .; clone_size: .; cdr3_nt: TGTGCCAGCAGTGACCGACTAGTGGAGGAAGAGACCCAGTACTTC; cdr3_aa: CASSDRLVEEETQYF
j_call: TRBJ2-7; v_call: TRBV2; cdr3_length: 14; d_call: .; clone_size: .; cdr3_nt: TGTGCCAGCAGCAGACGGGACAACTCCTACGAGCAGTACTTC; cdr3_aa: CASSRRDNSYEQYF
j_call: TRBJ2-3; v_call: TRBV7-9; cdr3_length: 16; d_call: TRBD2; clone_size: .; cdr3_nt: TGTGCCAGCAGCTTAAACACTAGCGCCCCCACAGATACGCAGTATTTT; cdr3_aa: CASSLNTSAPTDTQYF
j_call: TRBJ2-3; v_call: TRBV27; cdr3_length: 18; d_call: TRBD2; clone_size: once; cdr3_nt: TGTGCCAGCAACTTATCGGGACTAGTCTTCCGTGGGACGGATACGCAGTATTTT; cdr3_aa: CASNLSGLVFRGTDTQYF
j_call: TRBJ2-7; v_call: TRBV10-3; cdr3_length: 15; d_call: .; clone_size: .; cdr3_nt: TGTGCCATCAGTGAACAACAGGTCTTCTTCTACGAGCAGTACTTC; cdr3_aa: CAISEQQVFFYEQYF
j_call: TRBJ2-3; v_call: TRBV5-1; cdr3_length: 14; d_call: .; clone_size: .; cdr3_nt: TGCGCCAGCAGCTTAATTAGCGGCACAGATACGCAGTATTTT; cdr3_aa: CASSLISGTDTQYF
j_call: TRBJ1-3; v_call: TRBV19; cdr3_length: 20; d_call: TRBD1; clone_size: .; cdr3_nt: TGTGCCAGTAGTGCCAGGGGGGGACAGGGAACAAGAGGCTCTGGAAACACCATATATTTT; cdr3_aa: CASSARGGQGTRGSGNTIYF
j_call: TRBJ1-1; v_call: TRBV9; cdr3_length: 16; d_call: .; clone_size: .; cdr3_nt: TGTGCCAGCAGCGGAAGGTCCCCTAGGGACACCCTGATAGCTTTCTTT; cdr3_aa: CASSGRSPRDTLIAFF
j_call: TRBJ1-2; v_call: TRBV28; cdr3_length: 16; d_call: TRBD1; clone_size: .; cdr3_nt: TGTGCCAGCGGACAATTACCCGGGACAGGGGGAGAAGGCTACACCTTC; cdr3_aa: CASGQLPGTGGEGYTF
j_call: TRBJ2-7; v_call: TRBV4-1; cdr3_length: 20; d_call: TRBD1; clone_size: .; cdr3_nt: TGCGCCAGCAGCTCTAATGGGGACAGGGATCCCTATCATCACCTCTACGAGCAGTACTTC; cdr3_aa: CASSSNGDRDPYHHLYEQYF
j_call: TRBJ2-5; v_call: TRBV2; cdr3_length: 15; d_call: TRBD2; clone_size: .; cdr3_nt: TGTGCCAGCATGGAATGGGGGGGTATACAAGAGACCCAGTACTTC; cdr3_aa: CASMEWGGIQETQYF
j_call: TRBJ1-5; v_call: TRBV6-1; cdr3_length: 21; d_call: TRBD1; clone_size: .; cdr3_nt: TGTGCCAGCAGTGAATACCTCGCCGGGACAGGGGCCCCGGGGCCAGATCAGCCCCAGCATTTT; cdr3_aa: CASSEYLAGTGAPGPDQPQHF
j_call: TRBJ2-1; v_call: TRBV11-2; cdr3_length: 19; d_call: .; clone_size: .; cdr3_nt: TGTGCCAGCAGCGCCCTTAGTGGACCAGACAGGTCCCCCGGCAATGAGCAGTTCTTC; cdr3_aa: CASSALSGPDRSPGNEQFF
j_call: TRBJ2-1; v_call: TRBV27; cdr3_length: 15; d_call: .; clone_size: .; cdr3_nt: TGTGCCAGCAGTCTGACTCGAAACCCTTACACTGAGCAGTTCTTC; cdr3_aa: CASSLTRNPYTEQFF
j_call: TRBJ1-4; v_call: TRBV27; cdr3_length: 12; d_call: .; clone_size: .; cdr3_nt: TGTGCCAGCAGAACTCAAGAAGAAAAACTGTTTTTT; cdr3_aa: CASRTQEEKLFF
j_call: TRBJ2-3; v_call: TRBV9; cdr3_length: 14; d_call: .; clone_size: .; cdr3_nt: TGTGCCAGCAGCGTCGACAGTAGCACAGATACGCAGTATTTT; cdr3_aa: CASSVDSSTDTQYF
j_call: TRBJ1-6; v_call: TRBV6-4; cdr3_length: 14; d_call: .; clone_size: .; cdr3_nt: TGTGCCAGCAGAAGGGGTTCGCCGGACTCACCCCTCCACTTT; cdr3_aa: CASRRGSPDSPLHF
j_call: TRBJ1-2; v_call: TRBV7-9; cdr3_length: 17; d_call: TRBD1; clone_size: .; cdr3_nt: TGTGCCAGCAGCCCAAGTACAGGGGGCAAGAACAACTATGGCTACACCTTC; cdr3_aa: CASSPSTGGKNNYGYTF
j_call: TRBJ1-2; v_call: TRBV28; cdr3_length: 15; d_call: .; clone_size: .; cdr3_nt: TGTGCCAGCAGGTACGACGGGAGGAGGAACTATGGCTACACCTTC; cdr3_aa: CASRYDGRRNYGYTF
j_call: TRBJ1-1; v_call: TRBV7-2; cdr3_length: 11; d_call: .; clone_size: .; cdr3_nt: TGTGCCAGCAGCCCTAAGGGGGAGGCTTTCTTT; cdr3_aa: CASSPKGEAFF
j_call: TRBJ2-7; v_call: TRBV27; cdr3_length: 14; d_call: .; clone_size: .; cdr3_nt: TGTGCCAGCATCCCCATCCCGGACACCTACGAGCAGTACTTC; cdr3_aa: CASIPIPDTYEQYF
j_call: TRBJ2-4; v_call: TRBV4-2; cdr3_length: 19; d_call: TRBD1; clone_size: once; cdr3_nt: TGTGCCAGCAGCCAAGATCAAGAGGGTAGGGACAGGGGGAAATACATTCAGTACTTC; cdr3_aa: CASSQDQEGRDRGKYIQYF